The 29 T cell receptor beta chains in this list originate from one sample, sequenced in a study of beta chain features in type 1 diabetes. TCRB transcripts that were expressed got sequenced, as all of the isolated RNA had been reverse transcribed. Profiled with immunoSEQ multiplex PCR; TCRdb holds only in-frame clones, not every one. The profile shows 680,000 or so clones, 15% to 17% of them singletons. The sequenced sample consisted of naive CD4+ T cells from blood. The receptors stem from a man aged 18 to 30 in good health.

There are a few counts of this clone. Germline and junction disagree at one end, which may indicate a read error. The same CDR3 arises from other DNA sequences in this sample as well. The rearrangement uses TRBV30 and TRBJ1-3; unclear D gene. Germline values: CDR1 GTSNPN, CDR2 SVGIG (reference sequence). This CDR3 has 15 amino acids. CDR3 region: CAWSVGGLSGNTIYF. DNA for the CDR3: TGCGCCTGGAGTGTCGGAGGTCTCTCTGGAAACACCATATATTTT.

This clone was picked up a small number of times. This chain joins TRBV4-1 and TRBJ1-5; 8 positions agree with TRBD1. Germline lookup yields CDR1 MGHRA and CDR2 YSYEKL. CDR3 size: 15 residues. V was clipped by 1 base and J by 8 bases; unmatched bases: 7. The CDR3 DNA follows: TGCGCCAGCAGCCAAGTGCCAGGGGGCGTGAAGCCCCAGCATTTT. Translating it yields CASSQVPGGVKPQHF.

The table lists this clone with a few counts. CDR3 sequence: CASSSRTTWGTGELFF. The CDR3 DNA follows: TGTGCCAGCAGCTCTCGGACTACCTGGGGCACCGGGGAGCTGTTTTTT. V gene TRBV9 combines with J gene TRBJ2-2; a weak D match, TRBD2 (6 bases). Trimming took 4 bases from V and 4 from J, leaving 17 bases between them. Per the germline V gene, CDR1 is SGDLS and CDR2 is YYNGEE. The CDR3 consists of 16 residues.

The chain uses TRBV29-1 and TRBJ2-3; D is undetermined. Germline V gene data show CDR1 as SQVTM and CDR2 as ANQGSEA. V lost 4 bases and J lost 0, with 8 bases in between. CDR3 length: 13 amino acids. CDR3 sequence: CSVGGRSTDTQYF. Here the CDR3 DNA reads TGCAGCGTTGGCGGCAGGAGCACAGATACGCAGTATTTT.

The CDR3 loop is CASSANSGGTYEQYF. CDR3 nucleotides: TGTGCCAGCAGCGCAAATAGCGGTGGAACCTACGAGCAGTACTTC. The rearrangement links TRBV5-6 to TRBJ2-7, with D possibly TRBD2 on 6 matching bases. Germline-derived CDR1 and CDR2 are SGHDT and YYEEEE. CDR3 size: 15 residues. Trimming shortened V by 4 bases and J by 2 bases, and 16 bases separated the two germline ends.

The table lists this clone with a few counts. This sequence joins TRBV4-1 and TRBJ1-2, with a possible D match to TRBD1 (6 bases). Germline V gene lookup returns CDR1 MGHRA and CDR2 YSYEKL. The CDR3 length is 20 residues. The V and J ends lost 6 bases and 5 bases respectively, with 34 bases between them. The CDR3 loop is CASSTVSRQVKLKREYGYTF. The CDR3 DNA reads TGCGCCAGCAGTACGGTTTCGAGACAGGTTAAGCTTAAACGGGAGTATGGCTACACCTTC.

This chain uses TRBV11-2 with TRBJ2-7; possibly TRBD1 for D (8 bases). The V end lost 5 bases, the J end lost 4 bases, and 21 bases lay between the germline ends. The CDR3 has 16 residues. Germline lookup yields CDR1 SGHAT and CDR2 FQNNGV. The CDR3 here is CASSIRRGQGGYEQYF. DNA for the CDR3: TGTGCCAGCAGCATCCGAAGAGGACAGGGAGGGTACGAGCAGTACTTC.

This clone has a handful of counts. As DNA, the CDR3 is TGTGCCAGCATGATAGGGGGGAACACTGAAGCTTTCTTT. Its protein is CASMIGGNTEAFF. The chain combines TRBV6-5 with TRBJ1-1, with TRBD1 as a possible D gene (6 bases). The V end lost 7 bases, the J end lost 1 base, and 10 bases lay between the germline ends. The CDR3 runs to 13 residues. Germline assignment: CDR1 MNHEY and CDR2 SVGAGI.

The chain joins TRBV7-2 to TRBJ1-1, with D possibly matching TRBD1 (5 bases). V was cut by 6 bases and J by 1 base, with 12 bases left in between. From germline, CDR1 is SGHTA and CDR2 FQGNSA. This CDR3 region has 14 residues. This CDR3 reads CASSNYGGNTEAFF. DNA of the CDR3: TGTGCCAGCAGTAACTACGGGGGGAACACTGAAGCTTTCTTT.

Turning to this clone: The junction does not match germline at one end; this may be a read error. The CDR3: CASSSARAYGQYF. In DNA form, the CDR3 reads TGTGCCAGCAGTTCCGCGCGAGCCTACGGGCAGTACTTC. This chain links TRBV6-5 with TRBJ2-7; D gene unclear. The CDR3 length is 13 residues. Per germline, CDR1 MNHEY and CDR2 SVGAGI.

This clone has just a few counts. V and J are TRBV6-6 and TRBJ1-2; the match to TRBD1 covers 7 bases. The CDR3 extends over 14 amino acids. V lost 2 bases and J lost 6; bases outside the gene matches: 6. The germline CDR1 and CDR2 sequences are MNHNY and SVGAGI (reference sequence). The chain's CDR3 is CASSYPTGFDGYTF. The CDR3 DNA is TGTGCCAGCAGTTACCCGACAGGGTTTGATGGCTACACCTTC.

This chain uses TRBV21-1 with TRBJ2-5; the table gives TRBD2 as D, unverified against the DNA. TRBV21-1 is given as a pseudogene. The CDR3 consists of 14 residues. CDR3 residues: CASSSGLIQETQYF. The DNA for the CDR3 is TGTGCCAGCAGCTCCGGACTTATTCAAGAGACCCAGTACTTC.

The gene calls are TRBV4-1 and TRBJ2-2; 10 nucleotides line up with TRBD2. Germline V CDR1 and CDR2: MGHRA, YSYEKL. This CDR3 is built from 16 residues. The V and J ends lost 4 bases and 2 bases, in that order; junction bases with no gene match: 4. CDR3 nucleotides: TGCGCCAGCAGCCGAATAGCGGGAGGTAACACCGGGGAGCTGTTTTTT. It yields the protein CASSRIAGGNTGELFF.

The chain uses TRBV28 and TRBJ2-4, with 8 bases lining up with TRBD1. This CDR3 comprises 14 residues. V lost 6 bases and J lost 1; bases outside the gene matches: 2. Germline V lookup: CDR1 MDHEN, CDR2 SYDVKM. The CDR3 region is CASRRTGAKNIQYF. CDR3 nucleotide sequence: TGTGCCAGCAGACGGACAGGGGCCAAAAACATTCAGTACTTC. The full variable domain, rest sourced from reference TRBV28 and TRBJ2-4, is DVKVTQSSRYLVKRTGEKVFLECVQDMDHENMFWYRQDPGLGLRLIYFSYDVKMKEKGDIPEGYSVSREKKERFSLILESASTNQTSMYLCASRRTGAKNIQYFGAGTRLSVL.

A few counts support this clone. The rearrangement links TRBV7-2 to TRBJ1-4; unclear D gene. Germline loops: CDR1 SGHTA, CDR2 FQGNSA. V lost 0 bases and J lost 6, with 14 bases in between. This CDR3 spans 16 amino acids. The CDR3 bases are TGTGCCAGCAGCTTAGCCCCCGGCCCGGCGGATGAAAAACTGTTTTTT. This codes for CASSLAPGPADEKLFF.

This clone was seen more than once but under ten times. This chain connects TRBV14 to TRBJ2-4; D may match TRBD1 or TRBD2 (5 bases each). CDR1 SGHDN and CDR2 FVKESK come from the germline V gene. The CDR3 runs 15 residues. V was shortened by 1 base and J by 7 bases, with 14 bases between the two germline ends. CDR3 DNA sequence: TGTGCCAGCAGCCAAGGAGGGGCGTGGACGAACATTCAGTACTTC. The encoded protein is CASSQGGAWTNIQYF.

A few counts support this clone. CDR3 loop: CASSPGGAQHF. In DNA form, the CDR3 reads TGTGCCAGCAGCCCCGGGGGGGCCCAGCATTTT. This chain links TRBV7-2 with TRBJ1-5; TRBD1 is a possible D gene (5 bases). V shed 5 bases and J shed 11 bases, with 10 bases lying between them. The CDR3 is 11 residues long. Germline V gene lookup returns CDR1 SGHTA and CDR2 FQGNSA.

This chain uses TRBV19 with TRBJ2-7, with TRBD1 matching 7 bases. Germline values: CDR1 LNHDA, CDR2 SQIVND (reference sequence). Trimming removed 6 bases from V and 2 bases from J; junction bases left unmatched: 4. There are 13 residues in the CDR3. CDR3 nucleotides: TGTGCCAGTAGCGAAGGGACAGCCTACGAGCAGTACTTC. Amino acid sequence: CASSEGTAYEQYF.

About this clone itself: Given a much more abundant clone one base away, this may be a read error. The chain carries TRBV11-2 and TRBJ2-3; no firm D call. The germline V gene has CDR1 SGHAT and CDR2 FQNNGV. V lost 2 bases, J lost 1 base, and 1 base lay in between. The CDR3 length is 12 residues. The chain's CDR3 is CASSLRTDTQYF. CDR3 nucleotide sequence: TGTGCCAGCAGCTTACGCACAGATACGCAGTATTTT.

This clone was detected a few times. The chain links TRBV9 to TRBJ2-7; TRBD1 matches at 8 bases. Germline V CDR1 and CDR2: SGDLS, YYNGEE. V gave up 4 bases and J gave up 2 bases; unmatched junction bases: 8. The CDR3 extends over 15 amino acids. As DNA, the CDR3 is TGTGCCAGCAGCCCCTCCGGGACAGGCCCCTACGAGCAGTACTTC. It yields the protein CASSPSGTGPYEQYF. The full variable domain, rest sourced from reference TRBV9 and TRBJ2-7, is DSGVTQTPKHLITATGQRVTLRCSPRSGDLSVYWYQQSLDQGLQFLIQYYNGEERAKGNILERFSAQQFPDLHSELNLSSLELGDSALYFCASSPSGTGPYEQYFGPGTRLTVT.

V usage is TRBV28 and J usage is TRBJ2-5, with D perhaps TRBD1 (5 bases). The germline V and J ends were trimmed by 1 base and 2 bases, with 5 bases remaining between them. Germline lookup yields CDR1 MDHEN and CDR2 SYDVKM. The CDR3 totals 13 residues. The CDR3, as DNA: TGTGCCAGCAGTTTATCAGGGCAAGAGACCCAGTACTTC. Protein product: CASSLSGQETQYF. Using reference TRBV28 and TRBJ2-5 for the parts outside the CDR3, the full variable domain is DVKVTQSSRYLVKRTGEKVFLECVQDMDHENMFWYRQDPGLGLRLIYFSYDVKMKEKGDIPEGYSVSREKKERFSLILESASTNQTSMYLCASSLSGQETQYFGPGTRLLVL.

The chain couples TRBV10-3 to TRBJ1-1; possible D gene TRBD1, 5 bases. Looked up from germline, CDR1 is ENHRY and CDR2 is SYGVKD. V was trimmed by 5 bases and J by 4 bases, leaving 17 bases between them. The CDR3 sequence is 15 residues long. The DNA for the CDR3 is TGTGCCATCAGTCCTCTCAGGGACGGGGGCACTGAAGCTTTCTTT. Its protein is CAISPLRDGGTEAFF.

The chain couples TRBV19 to TRBJ2-1; 9 positions agree with TRBD1. This CDR3 comprises 16 residues. In germline, CDR1 is LNHDA, CDR2 SQIVND (reference sequence). With 3 bases clipped from V and 7 bases from J, the junction kept 10 bases outside the gene matches. The CDR3 coding sequence is TGTGCCAGTAGTATTCCTAGGACAGGACAGGGGAATGAGCAGTTCTTC. Its protein is CASSIPRTGQGNEQFF.

The J gene is TRBJ2-1, the V gene TRBV7-2; D uncertain. This CDR3 spans 14 amino acids. The germline V and J ends were trimmed by 1 base and 15 bases, with 19 bases remaining between them. The germline CDR1 and CDR2 sequences are SGHTA and FQGNSA. The CDR3 DNA sequence: TGTGCCAGCAGCTTAGAGCGAATTGGGCTAGACATGTTCTTC. As protein: CASSLERIGLDMFF.

The V and J genes are TRBV7-9 and TRBJ1-1, with D uncertain. V shed 2 bases and J shed 6 bases, with 16 bases lying between them. The germline CDR1 and CDR2 sequences are SEHNR and FQNEAQ (reference sequence). This CDR3 has 15 amino acids. CDR3 region: CASSLSRGVNPEAFF. The DNA of the CDR3 is TGTGCCAGCAGCTTAAGTCGCGGGGTAAACCCTGAAGCTTTCTTT. Drawing the rest from reference TRBV7-9 and TRBJ1-1, the complete variable domain is DTGVSQNPRHKITKRGQNVTFRCDPISEHNRLYWYRQTLGQGPEFLTYFQNEAQLEKSRLLSDRFSAERPKGSFSTLEIQRTEQGDSAMYLCASSLSRGVNPEAFFGQGTRLTVV.

This chain joins TRBV27 and TRBJ2-7; no firm D call. Germline V gene data show CDR1 as MNHEY and CDR2 as SMNVEV (reference sequence). Trimming removed 6 bases from V and 2 bases from J, with 11 bases in between. The CDR3 is 13 residues long. This CDR3 is CASRPRAPYEQYF. CDR3 nucleotide sequence: TGTGCCAGCAGGCCACGAGCCCCCTACGAGCAGTACTTC.

This chain links TRBV7-2 with TRBJ1-3, with D unresolved. Germline V gene lookup returns CDR1 SGHTA and CDR2 FQGNSA. The V end lost 2 bases, the J end lost 1 base, and 6 bases lay between the germline ends. The CDR3 length is 14 residues. Here the CDR3 reads CASSLPPSGNTIYF. CDR3 DNA sequence: TGTGCCAGCAGCTTACCGCCATCTGGAAACACCATATATTTT.

J is TRBJ2-7 and V is TRBV11-3; 10 positions agree with TRBD1. The CDR3 spans 14 residues. In germline, CDR1 is SGHNT, CDR2 YENEEA. Losses at the gene ends were 5 bases for V and 5 bases for J; bases not matched to a gene: 6. For the CDR3, the DNA is TGTGCCAGCAGCCACAGACAGGGGGCCCACGAGCAGTACTTC. Amino acid sequence: CASSHRQGAHEQYF.

The chain has TRBV7-9 and TRBJ1-6; a weak D match, TRBD1 (6 bases). Germline V gene data show CDR1 as SEHNR and CDR2 as FQNEAQ (reference sequence). The V and J ends lost 5 bases and 6 bases respectively, with 11 bases between them. The CDR3 consists of 14 residues. In DNA form, the CDR3 reads TGTGCCAGCAGCCTACGGGACACTAATTCACCCCTCCACTTT. It specifies CASSLRDTNSPLHF.